This TCR beta chain is drawn from a study of CD8+CD57+ T cells in acquired aplastic anemia. V was clipped by 5 bases and J by 0 bases, with 10 bases between them. The germline gives CDR1 SGHTA, CDR2 FQGNSA. The CDR3 has 14 residues. Both TCR beta VDJ combination and CDR3 sequence profiling were carried out. Genomic DNA was the template for this profiling. From the reads, TCRdb called clonotypes with MiXCR, one entry per CDR3 protein. The table includes hundreds of thousands of distinct CDR3 sequences, roughly 34% detected once. This clonotype was seen more than once but under ten times. Patients sequenced had flow cytometry evidence of CD8+CD57+ cell expansion. Sampling of blood occurred while the patients had still received no therapy.

Sequenced sample: sorted CD4+, CD8+, or CD8+CD57+ T cells (not recorded which) from PBMCs. The V and J genes are TRBV7-2 and TRBJ1-2; D remains ambiguous. The TCR was taken from a human donor with aplastic anemia. The DNA for the CDR3 is TGTGCCAGCAGCCGACCGGGAGCTAACTATGGCTACACCTTC. Translation gives CASSRPGANYGYTF.